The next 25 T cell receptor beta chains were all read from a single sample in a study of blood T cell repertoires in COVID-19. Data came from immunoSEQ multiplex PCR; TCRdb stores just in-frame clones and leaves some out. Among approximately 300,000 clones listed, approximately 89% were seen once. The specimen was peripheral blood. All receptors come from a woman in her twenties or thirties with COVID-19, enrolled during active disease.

The DNA of the CDR3 is TGCGCCAGCAGAGTAGCGGGGGGGCTCGCAGGGGCCAACGTCCTGACTTTC. It is translated as CASRVAGGLAGANVLTF. J is TRBJ2-6 and V is TRBV10-2; 11 bases are shared with TRBD2. Germline V gives CDR1 WSHSY, CDR2 SAAADI. The CDR3 consists of 17 residues. V dropped 6 bases and J dropped 4; count of bases not matched to a gene: 8.

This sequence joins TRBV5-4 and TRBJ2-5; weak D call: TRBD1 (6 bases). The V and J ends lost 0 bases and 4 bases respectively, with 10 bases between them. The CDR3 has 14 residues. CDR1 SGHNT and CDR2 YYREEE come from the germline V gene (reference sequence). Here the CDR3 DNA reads TGTGCCAGCAGCTTGGGGACAGCCCTAGAGACCCAGTACTTC. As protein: CASSLGTALETQYF.

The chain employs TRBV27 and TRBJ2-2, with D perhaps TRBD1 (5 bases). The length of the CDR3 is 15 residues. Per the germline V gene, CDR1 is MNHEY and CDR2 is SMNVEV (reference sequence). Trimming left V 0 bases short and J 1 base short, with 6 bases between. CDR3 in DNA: TGTGCCAGCAGTTTATCAGGGGAGAACACCGGGGAGCTGTTTTTT. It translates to CASSLSGENTGELFF.

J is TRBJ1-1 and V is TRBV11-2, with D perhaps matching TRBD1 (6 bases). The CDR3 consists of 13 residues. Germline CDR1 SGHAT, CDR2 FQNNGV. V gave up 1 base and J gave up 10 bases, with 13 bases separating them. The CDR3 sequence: CASSLGMDRTAFF. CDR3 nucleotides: TGTGCCAGCAGCTTAGGTATGGACAGAACAGCTTTCTTT.

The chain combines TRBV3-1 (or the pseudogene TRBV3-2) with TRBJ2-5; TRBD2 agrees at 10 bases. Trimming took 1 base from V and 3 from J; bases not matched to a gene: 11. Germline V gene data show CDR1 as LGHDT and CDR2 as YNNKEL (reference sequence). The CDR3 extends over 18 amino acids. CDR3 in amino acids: CASSQGRLAGAVKETQYF. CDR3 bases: TGTGCCAGCAGCCAAGGAAGGCTAGCGGGGGCCGTTAAAGAGACCCAGTACTTC.

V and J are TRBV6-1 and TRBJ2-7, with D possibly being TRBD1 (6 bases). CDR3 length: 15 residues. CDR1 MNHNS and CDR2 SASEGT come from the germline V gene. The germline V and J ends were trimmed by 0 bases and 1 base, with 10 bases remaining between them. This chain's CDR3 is CASSEAAGQSYEQYV. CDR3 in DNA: TGTGCCAGCAGTGAAGCTGCCGGACAGTCCTACGAGCAGTACGTC.

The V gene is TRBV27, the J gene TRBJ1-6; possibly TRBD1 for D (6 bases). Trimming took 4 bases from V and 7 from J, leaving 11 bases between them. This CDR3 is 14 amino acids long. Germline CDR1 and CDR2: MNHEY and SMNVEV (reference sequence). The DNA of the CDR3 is TGTGCCAGCAGTTGGGGGACAAGCAATTCACCCCTCCACTTT. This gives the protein CASSWGTSNSPLHF.

The CDR3 spells CASSYRSSVEQFF. Here the CDR3 DNA reads TGTGCCAGCAGTTACAGGTCGTCCGTTGAGCAGTTCTTC. This chain uses TRBV2 with TRBJ2-1, with D possibly TRBD1 on 5 matching bases. This CDR3 has 13 residues. Trimming removed 5 bases from V and 9 bases from J, with 14 bases in between. Germline V gene sequence: CDR1 SNHLY, CDR2 FYNNEI.

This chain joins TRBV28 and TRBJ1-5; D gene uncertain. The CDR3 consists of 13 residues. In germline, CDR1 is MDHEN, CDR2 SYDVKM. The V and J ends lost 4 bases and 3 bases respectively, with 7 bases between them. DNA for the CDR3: TGTGCCAGCAGTTGGCAATACAATCAGCCCCAGCATTTT. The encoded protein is CASSWQYNQPQHF.

The CDR3 sequence is CASSLAGGYNEQFF. CDR3 sequence (DNA): TGTGCCAGCAGCTTAGCGGGGGGATACAATGAGCAGTTCTTC. The chain links TRBV11-3 to TRBJ2-1; 7 bases agree with TRBD2. Looked up from germline, CDR1 is SGHNT and CDR2 is YENEEA. CDR3 length: 14 amino acids. V was clipped by 1 base and J by 4 bases; unmatched bases: 1.

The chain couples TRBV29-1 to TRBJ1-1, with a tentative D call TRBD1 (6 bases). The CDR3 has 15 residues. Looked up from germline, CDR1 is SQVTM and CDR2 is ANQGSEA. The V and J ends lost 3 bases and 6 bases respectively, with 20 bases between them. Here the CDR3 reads CSVDRVGARGAEAFF. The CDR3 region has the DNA TGCAGCGTTGACCGAGTGGGAGCCAGGGGTGCTGAAGCTTTCTTT. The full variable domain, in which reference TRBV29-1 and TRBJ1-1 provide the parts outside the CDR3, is SAVISQKPSRDICQRGTSLTIQCQVDSQVTMMFWYRQQPGQSLTLIATANQGSEATYESGFVIDKFPISRPNLTFSTLTVSNMSPEDSSIYLCSVDRVGARGAEAFFGQGTRLTVV.

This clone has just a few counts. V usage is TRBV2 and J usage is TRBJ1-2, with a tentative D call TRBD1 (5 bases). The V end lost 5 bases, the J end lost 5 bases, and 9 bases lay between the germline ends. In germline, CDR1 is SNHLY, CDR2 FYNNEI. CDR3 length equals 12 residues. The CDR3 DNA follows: TGTGCCAGCAGTATCCGGGGGTATGGCTACACCTTC. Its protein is CASSIRGYGYTF.

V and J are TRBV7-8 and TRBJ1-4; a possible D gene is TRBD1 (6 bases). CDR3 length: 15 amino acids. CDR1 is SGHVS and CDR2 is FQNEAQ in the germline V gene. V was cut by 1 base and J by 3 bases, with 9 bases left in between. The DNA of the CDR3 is TGTGCCAGCAGCTTAGGGTGGGGGCCTAATGAAAAACTGTTTTTT. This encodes CASSLGWGPNEKLFF. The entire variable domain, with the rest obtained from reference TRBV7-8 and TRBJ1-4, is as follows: GAGVSQSPRYKVAKRGQDVALRCDPISGHVSLFWYQQALGQGPEFLTYFQNEAQLDKSGLPSDRFFAERPEGSVSTLKIQRTQQEDSAVYLCASSLGWGPNEKLFFGSGTQLSVL.

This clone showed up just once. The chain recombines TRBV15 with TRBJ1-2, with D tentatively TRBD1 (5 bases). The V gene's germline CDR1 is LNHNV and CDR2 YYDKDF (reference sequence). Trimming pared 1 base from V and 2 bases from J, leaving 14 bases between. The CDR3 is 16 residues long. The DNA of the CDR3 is TGTGCCACCAGCAGAGCGCCTTTGACAGTGAACTATGGCTACACCTTC. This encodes CATSRAPLTVNYGYTF.

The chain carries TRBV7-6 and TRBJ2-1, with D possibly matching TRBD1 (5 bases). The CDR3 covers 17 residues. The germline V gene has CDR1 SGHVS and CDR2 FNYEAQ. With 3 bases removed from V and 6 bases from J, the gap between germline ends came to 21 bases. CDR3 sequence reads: CASSFYGGQGLINEQFF. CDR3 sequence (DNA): TGTGCCAGCAGCTTTTACGGTGGGCAGGGCTTGATCAATGAGCAGTTCTTC.

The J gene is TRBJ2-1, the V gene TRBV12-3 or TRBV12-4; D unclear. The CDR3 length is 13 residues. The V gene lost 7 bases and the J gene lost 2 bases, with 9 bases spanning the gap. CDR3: CASTLSPYNEQFF. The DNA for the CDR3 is TGTGCCAGCACCCTCTCCCCCTACAATGAGCAGTTCTTC.

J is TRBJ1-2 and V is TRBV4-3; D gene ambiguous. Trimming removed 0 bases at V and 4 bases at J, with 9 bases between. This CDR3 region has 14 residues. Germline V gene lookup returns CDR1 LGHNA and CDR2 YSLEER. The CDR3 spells CASSQDLQVYGYTF. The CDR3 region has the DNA TGCGCCAGCAGCCAAGATCTGCAGGTCTATGGCTACACCTTC.

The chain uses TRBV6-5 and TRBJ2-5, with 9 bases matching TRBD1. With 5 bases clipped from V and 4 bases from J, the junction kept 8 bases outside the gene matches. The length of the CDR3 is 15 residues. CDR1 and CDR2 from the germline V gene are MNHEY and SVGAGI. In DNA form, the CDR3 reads TGTGCCAGCAGTCCTCGGGGACAGGGTATAGAGACCCAGTACTTC. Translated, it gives CASSPRGQGIETQYF.

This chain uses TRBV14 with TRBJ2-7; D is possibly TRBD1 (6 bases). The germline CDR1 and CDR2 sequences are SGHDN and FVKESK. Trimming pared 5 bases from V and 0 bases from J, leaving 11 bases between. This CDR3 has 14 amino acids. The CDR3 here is CASSKSDSSYEQYF. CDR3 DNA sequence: TGTGCCAGCAGCAAATCGGACAGCTCCTACGAGCAGTACTTC.

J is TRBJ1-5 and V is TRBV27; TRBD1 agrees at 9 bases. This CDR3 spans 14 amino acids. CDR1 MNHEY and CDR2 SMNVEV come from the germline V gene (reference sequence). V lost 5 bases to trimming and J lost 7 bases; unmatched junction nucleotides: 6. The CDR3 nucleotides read TGTGCCAGCAGTCCCGGGACAGGGAGCCAGCCCCAGCATTTT. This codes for CASSPGTGSQPQHF.

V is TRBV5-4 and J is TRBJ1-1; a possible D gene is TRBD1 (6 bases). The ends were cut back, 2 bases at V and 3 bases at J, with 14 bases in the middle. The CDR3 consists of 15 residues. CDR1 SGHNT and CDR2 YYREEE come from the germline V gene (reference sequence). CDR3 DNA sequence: TGTGCCAGCAGCTTCAACAGGGAGGGGGACACTGAAGCTTTCTTT. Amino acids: CASSFNREGDTEAFF.

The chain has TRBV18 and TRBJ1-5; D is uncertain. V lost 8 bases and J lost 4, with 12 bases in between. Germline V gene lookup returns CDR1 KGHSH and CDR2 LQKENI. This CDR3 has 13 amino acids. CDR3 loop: CASREGLNQPQHF. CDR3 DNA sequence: TGTGCCAGCCGGGAGGGCCTTAATCAGCCCCAGCATTTT.

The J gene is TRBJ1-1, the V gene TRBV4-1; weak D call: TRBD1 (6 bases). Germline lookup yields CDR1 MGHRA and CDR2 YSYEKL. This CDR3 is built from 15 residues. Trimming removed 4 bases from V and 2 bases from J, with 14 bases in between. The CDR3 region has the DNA TGCGCCAGCAGCCCCTGGGGCAGGGGAAACACTGAAGCTTTCTTT. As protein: CASSPWGRGNTEAFF.

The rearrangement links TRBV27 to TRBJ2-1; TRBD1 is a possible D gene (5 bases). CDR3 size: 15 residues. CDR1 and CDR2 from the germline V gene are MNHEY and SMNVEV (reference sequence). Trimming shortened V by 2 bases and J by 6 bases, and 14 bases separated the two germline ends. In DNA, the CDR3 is TGTGCCAGCAGTTTACCAGGGTCTAGGGGCAATGAGCAGTTCTTC. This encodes CASSLPGSRGNEQFF.

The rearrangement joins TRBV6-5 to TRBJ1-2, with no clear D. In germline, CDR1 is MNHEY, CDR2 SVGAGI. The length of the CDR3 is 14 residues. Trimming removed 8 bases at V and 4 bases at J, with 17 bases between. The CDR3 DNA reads TGTGCCAGCGGAAGACAATCTCTCGGCTATGGCTACACCTTC. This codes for CASGRQSLGYGYTF.